The T cell receptor (beta chain) described here comes from a study of T cells in Graves' hyperthyroidism and ophthalmopathy. Germline CDR1 is LGHDT and CDR2 is YNNKEL (reference sequence). V was cut by 1 base and J by 12 bases, with 12 bases left in between. The CDR3 extends over 12 amino acids. TCR beta CDR3 regions were amplified from RNA. First-round RT-PCR targeting the TCR CDR3 was performed with the HTBI primer set. Each CDR3 protein gets one entry after TCRdb re-called the multiplex PCR reads with MiXCR. The sample yields 300,000 to 400,000 distinct CDR3 sequences, 21% seen once. This clonotype showed up just a few times. Its antigen is not identified. Study results and limitations: Most expanded thyroid clonotypes above 0.001 also appeared in blood.

Patients were excluded because of uncontrolled infection, other autoimmune disease, pregnancy or lactation. This receptor was taken from a woman aged 45-59 years with Graves' hyperthyroidism. The specimen was blood. The chain recombines TRBV3-1 with TRBJ2-5, with D maybe TRBD1 (5 bases). CDR3 coding DNA: TGTGCCAGCAGCCAAGGCGACAGCGTGGAGTACTTC. This codes for CASSQGDSVEYF.